These 30 T cell receptor beta chains came from one sample sequenced in a study of blood T cell repertoires in COVID-19. This table comes from immunoSEQ multiplex PCR, and its TCRdb copy is limited to in-frame clones, with some not included. This table holds under 130,000 clones, around 85% found once. Sequencing used peripheral blood. These receptors all stem from a man in his 70s with active or convalescent COVID-19.

This clone was detected once. The J gene is TRBJ2-1, the V gene TRBV5-4; TRBD2 matches 9 bases. V lost 10 bases to trimming and J lost 5 bases; unmatched junction nucleotides: 10. The CDR3 is 14 amino acids. Germline CDR1 reads SGHNT; CDR2 reads YYREEE (reference sequence). In nucleotides, the CDR3 is TGTGCCGCCTCGTCTAGCGGGACAAACAATGAGCAGTTCTTC. It yields the protein CAASSSGTNNEQFF.

V is TRBV4-2 and J is TRBJ2-3, with D maybe TRBD2 (6 bases). Per the germline V gene, CDR1 is LGHNA and CDR2 is YNFKEQ. V lost 5 bases and J 0 bases, leaving 12 bases between the germline ends. CDR3 length equals 15 residues. The CDR3 DNA follows: TGTGCCAGCAGCACGAGTGCGGGAAGCACAGATACGCAGTATTTT. It yields the protein CASSTSAGSTDTQYF.

The V and J genes are TRBV7-2 and TRBJ2-7; 7 nucleotides line up with TRBD2. Germline V gene lookup returns CDR1 SGHTA and CDR2 FQGNSA. J lost 5 bases, V lost 5 bases, and 12 bases had no gene match. This CDR3 comprises 15 residues. The CDR3 sequence: CASSPSHGRPHEQYF. CDR3 nucleotides: TGTGCCAGCAGCCCGAGTCACGGGAGGCCCCACGAGCAGTACTTC.

The table lists this clone with a few counts. V is TRBV7-9 and J is TRBJ2-1; the D gene is possibly TRBD2 (5 bases). V was cut by 2 bases and J by 12 bases, with 14 bases left in between. From germline, CDR1 is SEHNR and CDR2 FQNEAQ (reference sequence). The CDR3 has 13 amino acids. CDR3 in amino acids: CASSLSGPKRQFF. In DNA form, the CDR3 reads TGTGCCAGCAGCTTAAGCGGCCCCAAAAGGCAGTTCTTC.

The chain has TRBV4-2 and TRBJ2-3; 10 positions agree with TRBD2. This CDR3 is built from 16 residues. Losses at the gene ends were 2 bases for V and 1 base for J; bases not matched to a gene: 3. Germline CDR1 and CDR2: LGHNA and YNFKEQ. The CDR3 DNA follows: TGTGCCAGCAGCCAAACTAGCGGGGTTGGCACAGATACGCAGTATTTT. This translates into CASSQTSGVGTDTQYF.

The V gene is TRBV15, the J gene TRBJ1-2, with D possibly matching TRBD1 (6 bases). This CDR3 is 15 amino acids long. Germline V gives CDR1 LNHNV, CDR2 YYDKDF (reference sequence). Trimming took 0 bases from V and 4 from J, leaving 12 bases between them. CDR3 sequence: CATSRDTGWAYGYTF. In DNA, the CDR3 is TGTGCCACCAGCAGAGACACAGGGTGGGCCTATGGCTACACCTTC.

V is TRBV19 and J is TRBJ1-2; the D gene is possibly TRBD1 (5 bases). Trimming shortened V by 8 bases and J by 4 bases, and 11 bases separated the two germline ends. The CDR3 is made up of 12 amino acids. Germline CDR1 LNHDA, CDR2 SQIVND (reference sequence). For the CDR3, the DNA is TGTGCCAGTCGCAGGGTTGGCTATGGCTACACCTTC. Translated: CASRRVGYGYTF.

The rearrangement joins TRBV28 to TRBJ2-7, with a weak D call TRBD1 (6 bases). The CDR3 is made up of 15 amino acids. V lost 7 bases, J lost 0 bases, and 16 bases lay in between. Germline V lookup: CDR1 MDHEN, CDR2 SYDVKM. CDR3 loop: CASISGTKGSYEQYF. CDR3 coding DNA: TGTGCCAGCATTTCCGGGACAAAGGGCTCCTACGAGCAGTACTTC.

This clone was recorded once. V and J are TRBV27 and TRBJ2-1; D is possibly TRBD2 (6 bases). The CDR3 covers 14 residues. Germline V gene lookup returns CDR1 MNHEY and CDR2 SMNVEV (reference sequence). Trimming took off 4 bases at V and 5 bases at J, with 12 bases between the two ends. The CDR3, as DNA: TGTGCCAGCAGTTCTCTAGCGAAACACAATGAGCAGTTCTTC. Its protein is CASSSLAKHNEQFF.

The rearrangement links TRBV10-2 to TRBJ1-6; tentative D call: TRBD1 (5 bases). Germline-derived CDR1 and CDR2 are WSHSY and SAAADI. The CDR3 length is 13 residues. V was trimmed by 10 bases and J by 8 bases, leaving 15 bases between them. The CDR3 loop is CATLLTGDSPLHF. CDR3 nucleotides: TGCGCCACCCTCCTCACGGGGGATTCACCCCTCCACTTT.

V and J are TRBV3-1 (or the pseudogene TRBV3-2) and TRBJ1-2; D not certain. This CDR3 spans 16 amino acids. The V gene's germline CDR1 is LGHDT and CDR2 YNNKEL (reference sequence). Trimming removed 0 bases from V and 0 bases from J, with 11 bases in between. Here the CDR3 reads CASSQEVFLANYGYTF. CDR3 nucleotide sequence: TGTGCCAGCAGCCAAGAAGTATTTTTAGCTAACTATGGCTACACCTTC.

The chain couples TRBV5-5 to TRBJ2-1, with D possibly TRBD2 on 5 matching bases. CDR1 SGHKS and CDR2 YYEKEE come from the germline V gene (reference sequence). The CDR3 has 13 residues. The V gene lost 1 base and the J gene lost 5 bases, with 7 bases spanning the gap. The chain's CDR3 is CASSLFGDNEQFF. As DNA, the CDR3 is TGTGCCAGCAGCTTGTTCGGGGACAATGAGCAGTTCTTC. The full variable domain, in which reference TRBV5-5 and TRBJ2-1 provide the parts outside the CDR3, is DAGVTQSPTHLIKTRGQQVTLRCSPISGHKSVSWYQQVLGQGPQFIFQYYEKEERGRGNFPDRFSARQFPNYSSELNVNALLLGDSALYLCASSLFGDNEQFFGPGTRLTVL.

The table lists this clone with a few counts. The chain carries TRBV6-1 and TRBJ1-3; D is possibly TRBD1 (6 bases). Trimming stripped 3 bases from V and 4 bases from J, with 13 bases between. The CDR3 loop spans 15 amino acids. Germline V lookup: CDR1 MNHNS, CDR2 SASEGT. Written as DNA, the CDR3 is TGTGCCAGCAGTGAGAACAGGGTGGGCGGAAACACCATATATTTT. It is translated as CASSENRVGGNTIYF.

This clone was seen a few times. The chain combines TRBV14 with TRBJ1-2, with a possible D match to TRBD1 (5 bases). The CDR3 has 13 amino acids. The germline CDR1 and CDR2 sequences are SGHDN and FVKESK. Trimming cost V 3 bases and J 8 bases, with 13 bases left between them. This CDR3 is CASSHRTRWGYTF. The CDR3 DNA reads TGTGCCAGCAGCCACCGGACACGGTGGGGCTACACCTTC.

This clone was picked up a small number of times. V gene TRBV28 combines with J gene TRBJ2-1; D might be TRBD1 (6 bases). Germline CDR1 reads MDHEN; CDR2 reads SYDVKM. This CDR3 region has 12 residues. Trimming shortened V by 4 bases and J by 5 bases, and 6 bases separated the two germline ends. CDR3 region: CASSWGHNEQFF. The CDR3 nucleotides are TGTGCCAGCAGTTGGGGGCACAATGAGCAGTTCTTC. The variable domain in full, completed from reference TRBV28 and TRBJ2-1, reads DVKVTQSSRYLVKRTGEKVFLECVQDMDHENMFWYRQDPGLGLRLIYFSYDVKMKEKGDIPEGYSVSREKKERFSLILESASTNQTSMYLCASSWGHNEQFFGPGTRLTVL.

The sample holds a few counts of this clone. The gene calls are TRBV27 and TRBJ2-7, with 9 bases identical to TRBD1. With 2 bases clipped from V and 7 bases from J, the junction kept 3 bases outside the gene matches. This CDR3 is 13 amino acids long. Per germline, CDR1 MNHEY and CDR2 SMNVEV (reference sequence). The CDR3 DNA is TGTGCCAGCAGTTTAGAACAGGGGGCTGAGCAGTACTTC. Translated, it gives CASSLEQGAEQYF.

V usage is TRBV6-5 and J usage is TRBJ1-2; D unclear. The V gene's germline CDR1 is MNHEY and CDR2 SVGAGI. The CDR3 sequence is 13 residues long. Trimming shortened V by 5 bases and J by 7 bases, and 14 bases separated the two germline ends. CDR3 sequence reads: CASSIQTESGYTF. The DNA for the CDR3 is TGTGCCAGCAGTATTCAAACAGAAAGTGGCTACACCTTC.

This chain joins TRBV19 and TRBJ1-1; TRBD1 aligns across 8 bases. Per the germline V gene, CDR1 is LNHDA and CDR2 is SQIVND (reference sequence). V lost 3 bases, J lost 4 bases, and 7 bases stayed unmatched. The CDR3 contains 15 residues. The CDR3 spells CASSMARGRVTEAFF. DNA of the CDR3: TGTGCCAGTAGTATGGCCAGGGGGCGGGTCACTGAAGCTTTCTTT.

The chain joins TRBV10-1 to TRBJ1-5; tentatively, D is TRBD1 (5 bases). V lost 9 bases and J lost 0, with 15 bases in between. Germline V gene sequence: CDR1 WNHNN, CDR2 SYGVQD (reference sequence). The CDR3 runs to 15 residues. The CDR3, as DNA: TGCGCCAGTTCCCCTGGGGGGATTAGCAATCAGCCCCAGCATTTT. Translation: CASSPGGISNQPQHF.

The rearrangement uses TRBV5-5 and TRBJ2-5; D perhaps matches TRBD2 (5 bases). CDR3 length: 15 amino acids. V was trimmed by 1 base and J by 1 base, leaving 11 bases between them. Germline CDR1 SGHKS, CDR2 YYEKEE (reference sequence). CDR3 nucleotide sequence: TGTGCCAGCAGCTTGCTCGTAACTAGCCAAGAGACCCAGTACTTC. This encodes CASSLLVTSQETQYF.

This rearrangement joins TRBV20-1 to TRBJ2-3, with D possibly being TRBD2 (6 bases). The CDR3 runs 11 residues. Trimming stripped 6 bases from V and 5 bases from J, with 9 bases between. Germline CDR1 and CDR2: DFQATT and SNEGSKA (reference sequence). The CDR3 region has the DNA TGCAGTGCCACGCGGGAAGATACGCAGTATTTT. As protein: CSATREDTQYF.

The chain joins TRBV7-8 to TRBJ2-1; 9 nucleotides match TRBD1. The CDR3 spans 16 residues. Germline-derived CDR1 and CDR2 are SGHVS and FQNEAQ. V was clipped by 4 bases and J by 1 base; unmatched bases: 5. Written as DNA, the CDR3 is TGTGCCAGCAGCTCGGACAGGGGAGTGTCCTACAATGAGCAGTTCTTC. Residues: CASSSDRGVSYNEQFF.

The chain joins TRBV18 to TRBJ1-1; 7 bases align to TRBD1. V gave up 0 bases and J gave up 3 bases; unmatched junction bases: 10. The CDR3 consists of 17 residues. Germline-derived CDR1 and CDR2 are KGHSH and LQKENI. CDR3 loop: CASSPPTLGQDYTEAFF. Written as DNA, the CDR3 is TGTGCCAGCTCACCACCGACCTTAGGACAGGACTACACTGAAGCTTTCTTT.

V and J are TRBV19 and TRBJ1-5; 7 bases map to TRBD1. CDR1 and CDR2 (germline): LNHDA, SQIVND (reference sequence). Trimming removed 7 bases from V and 0 bases from J; junction bases left unmatched: 3. The CDR3 has 14 amino acids. This CDR3 reads CASTDRVSNQPQHF. CDR3 sequence (DNA): TGTGCCAGTACCGACAGGGTTAGCAATCAGCCCCAGCATTTT.

The genes are TRBV7-8 and TRBJ2-2, with TRBD1 identical over 10 bases. The CDR3 consists of 16 residues. Germline trimming cut 5 bases from V and 2 bases from J; bases unmatched to any gene: 5. Per germline, CDR1 SGHVS and CDR2 FQNEAQ. CDR3 sequence (DNA): TGTGCCAGCAGCGCCCGGGACAGGGGAAACACCGGGGAGCTGTTTTTT. It encodes CASSARDRGNTGELFF.

The chain employs TRBV2 and TRBJ2-7; D might be TRBD2 (6 bases). CDR3 size: 14 residues. Per the germline V gene, CDR1 is SNHLY and CDR2 is FYNNEI. Trimming cost V 1 base and J 2 bases, with 9 bases left between them. The CDR3 protein is CASSEEGTPYEQYF. CDR3 nucleotides: TGTGCCAGCAGTGAAGAGGGGACTCCCTACGAGCAGTACTTC. The full variable domain, rest sourced from reference TRBV2 and TRBJ2-7, is EPEVTQTPSHQVTQMGQEVILRCVPISNHLYFYWYRQILGQKVEFLVSFYNNEISEKSEIFDDQFSVERPDGSNFTLKIRSTKLEDSAMYFCASSEEGTPYEQYFGPGTRLTVT.

V usage is TRBV6-5 and J usage is TRBJ1-2, with D perhaps TRBD1 (5 bases). Germline CDR1 reads MNHEY; CDR2 reads SVGAGI. This CDR3 spans 14 amino acids. Trimming removed 5 bases from V and 7 bases from J, with 17 bases in between. The CDR3 region has the DNA TGTGCCAGCAGTCTAGATAAGGGGTCCGCTGGCTACACCTTC. Translated: CASSLDKGSAGYTF.

Notes on this clone: The same CDR3 is also encoded by other DNA sequences in this sample. V and J are TRBV2 and TRBJ1-1, with 7 bases lining up with TRBD1. Germline V CDR1 and CDR2: SNHLY, FYNNEI. V lost 6 bases to trimming and J lost 1 base; unmatched junction nucleotides: 2. This CDR3 comprises 13 residues. The CDR3 loop is CASRGDRNTEAFF. The CDR3 nucleotides are TGTGCCAGCAGGGGGGACAGGAACACTGAAGCTTTCTTT.

This chain uses TRBV6-5 with TRBJ1-1; the D gene is possibly TRBD1 (5 bases). The germline CDR1 and CDR2 sequences are MNHEY and SVGAGI. V lost 9 bases to trimming and J lost 1 base, with 18 bases between them. There are 15 residues in the CDR3. CDR3 in DNA: TGTGCCAGTCCTCCCTGGGACTTTAGGAACACTGAAGCTTTCTTT. Amino acids: CASPPWDFRNTEAFF.

The chain employs TRBV3-1 (or the pseudogene TRBV3-2) and TRBJ1-6; TRBD1 matches 8 bases. After removal of 6 bases from V and 10 bases from J, the junction contained 5 bases not matched to a gene. The CDR3 covers 13 residues. Germline lookup yields CDR1 LGHDT and CDR2 YNNKEL (reference sequence). CDR3 in DNA: TGTGCCAGCAGGGACAGGGAAACCTCACCCCTCCACTTT. As protein: CASRDRETSPLHF.